This TCR beta chain originates from a study of T cell changes during pregnancy in multiple sclerosis. The assay was immunoSEQ multiplex PCR, and TCRdb's table has in-frame clones only and misses some. The table has tens of thousands of clones, around 93% seen once; the top ten hold about 4.7%. The CDR3 is 12 amino acids. Looked up from germline, CDR1 is SEHNR and CDR2 is FQNEAQ (reference sequence). Trimming removed 8 bases from V and 8 bases from J, with 12 bases in between. This clone was seen a single time. This TCR came from a female donor with multiple sclerosis, enrolled in a pregnancy study. The input for sequencing was CD8+ T cells from peripheral blood mononuclear cells, taken in the first trimester of pregnancy. J is TRBJ1-4 and V is TRBV7-9; no clear D gene. CDR3 bases: TGTGCCAGCGGTTTGGTTGGCGAAAAACTGTTTTTT. Protein: CASGLVGEKLFF.